This T cell receptor (beta chain) was sequenced during a study of blood T cell repertoires in COVID-19. Study-wide context: From the United States, Italy and Spain came samples of acute and convalescent COVID-19. The cDNA or gDNA used as material had been derived from T cells, B-cell-depleted T cells, or PBMCs.

Authors' data handling: Using reference gene primer amplification, nucleated cell counts were estimated. Generated by immunoSEQ multiplex PCR, the TCRdb table keeps only in-frame clones and is missing some. The V and J calls and clone size are taken from that table; D and trimming were inferred from the DNA. This sample has about 190,000 clones, with roughly four fifths found just once. The V and J ends lost 5 bases and 5 bases, in that order; junction bases with no gene match: 2. CDR3 length equals 14 residues. Germline V gene data show CDR1 as MNHEY and CDR2 as SMNVEV (reference sequence). V is TRBV27 and J is TRBJ2-1, with 11 bases that match TRBD2. This TCR derives from a woman in her sixties or seventies with active or convalescent COVID-19. Sequencing was carried out using peripheral blood. CDR3 DNA: TGTGCCAGCAGTACTAGCGGGAGTCACAATGAGCAGTTCTTC. Translation gives CASSTSGSHNEQFF.